These 25 T cell receptor beta chains were sequenced from one sample in a study of regulatory T cells in long-lasting Graves disease. Construction of the TCR beta libraries employed iRepertoire HTBI primers in conjunction with Arm-PCR of CDR3 regions. TCRdb reprocessed the multiplex PCR reads via MiXCR and lists one record per CDR3 protein. The sample records a few hundred thousand distinct CDR3 sequences, 23% being singletons. Indicated time point: persistent/refractory GD, antithyroid drugs over 5 years with positive TRAb. From RNA extracted from PBMCs, the TCR library was made. This sample comprised peripheral blood mononuclear cells (PBMCs), obtained when the disease was refractory, from a patient treated with antithyroid drugs. The receptors derive from a female donor with Graves disease.

This clonotype showed up many times. This sequence joins TRBV18 and TRBJ1-1, with D possibly matching TRBD1 (5 bases). CDR3 size: 13 residues. V lost 6 bases, J lost 3 bases, and 11 bases lay in between. Germline V lookup: CDR1 KGHSH, CDR2 LQKENI. The CDR3 nucleotides are TGTGCCAGCTCGGTTAGGGGATACACTGAAGCTTTCTTT. Its translation: CASSVRGYTEAFF. The whole variable domain, remainder taken from reference TRBV18 and TRBJ1-1, is NAGVMQNPRHLVRRRGQEARLRCSPMKGHSHVYWYRQLPEEGLKFMVYLQKENIIDESGMPKERFSAEFPKEGPSILRIQQVVRGDSAAYFCASSVRGYTEAFFGQGTRLTVV.

This clonotype was found once. A much more abundant neighbour one base away suggests this may be a read error. This rearrangement joins TRBV2 to TRBJ2-2; the D gene is possibly TRBD1 (6 bases). V was cut by 6 bases and J by 9 bases, with 8 bases left in between. Germline loops: CDR1 SNHLY, CDR2 FYNNEI. The CDR3 length is 11 residues. The CDR3 DNA sequence: TGTGCCAGCAGGGGGGCTAGGGAGCTGTTTTTT. Residues: CASRGARELFF.

This clonotype has ten or more counts. The chain is built from TRBV12-3 or TRBV12-4 and TRBJ2-7; 7 bases are a match to TRBD2. The CDR3 runs to 15 residues. Losses at the gene ends were 5 bases for V and 1 base for J; bases not matched to a gene: 8. CDR3 coding DNA: TGTGCCAGCAGTCAAGGGCCCGGGGGGTCCTACGAGCAGTACTTC. Translated: CASSQGPGGSYEQYF.

This clonotype was observed at least ten times. V is TRBV7-9 and J is TRBJ1-1; 7 bases match TRBD1. This CDR3 spans 13 amino acids. Germline lookup yields CDR1 SEHNR and CDR2 FQNEAQ (reference sequence). Germline trimming cut 6 bases from V and 6 bases from J; bases unmatched to any gene: 7. The CDR3 bases are TGTGCCAGCAGGACAGGGTTGGACGCTGAAGCTTTCTTT. Amino acids: CASRTGLDAEAFF.

The chain couples TRBV7-9 to TRBJ2-1; D may be TRBD1 (5 bases). Germline V gene data show CDR1 as SEHNR and CDR2 as FQNEAQ (reference sequence). CDR3 length equals 13 residues. V lost 7 bases and J lost 5, with 12 bases in between. CDR3 region: CASILGVDNEQFF. Here the CDR3 DNA reads TGTGCCAGCATCCTAGGGGTCGACAATGAGCAGTTCTTC.

The chain has TRBV6-1 and TRBJ1-6, with D tentatively TRBD1 (6 bases). V lost 4 bases, J lost 8 bases, and 9 bases lay in between. This CDR3 has 13 residues. CDR1 is MNHNS and CDR2 is SASEGT in the germline V gene. The CDR3 protein is CASSAGQHSPLHF. CDR3 sequence (DNA): TGTGCCAGCAGTGCAGGACAGCATTCACCCCTCCACTTT.

The sample holds many counts of this clonotype. The V gene is TRBV7-8, the J gene TRBJ2-7; D possibly matches TRBD1 or TRBD2 (5 bases each). The CDR3 has 18 amino acids. From germline, CDR1 is SGHVS and CDR2 FQNEAQ. V was cut by 7 bases and J by 1 base, with 26 bases left in between. CDR3 coding DNA: TGTGCCAGCACCGAGGGGTTCGTCGTGACTGTGGGTTCCTACGAGCAGTACTTC. This encodes CASTEGFVVTVGSYEQYF.

The gene calls are TRBV15 and TRBJ2-2; D ambiguous. Germline CDR1 reads LNHNV; CDR2 reads YYDKDF (reference sequence). Trimming took off 8 bases at V and 1 base at J, with 5 bases between the two ends. The CDR3 is 12 residues long. The DNA for the CDR3 is TGTGCCACCGGAAGGAACACCGGGGAGCTGTTTTTT. It yields the protein CATGRNTGELFF.

The V and J genes are TRBV7-9 and TRBJ1-6, with TRBD1 as a possible D gene (6 bases). V shed 1 base and J shed 7 bases, with 11 bases lying between them. Germline CDR1 SEHNR, CDR2 FQNEAQ (reference sequence). The CDR3 runs 15 residues. CDR3 sequence reads: CASSLGTDINSPLHF. The CDR3 DNA sequence: TGTGCCAGCAGCTTAGGGACAGACATCAATTCACCCCTCCACTTT.

The chain joins TRBV5-6 to TRBJ2-2; D is perhaps TRBD2 (5 bases). The germline gives CDR1 SGHDT, CDR2 YYEEEE. The CDR3 spans 15 residues. Trimming stripped 2 bases from V and 7 bases from J, with 15 bases between. The CDR3 sequence: CASSFRGTRSGELFF. The DNA for the CDR3 is TGTGCCAGCAGCTTTCGGGGAACTAGGAGCGGGGAGCTGTTTTTT.

V is TRBV5-1 and J is TRBJ2-4; D is undetermined. The V end lost 4 bases, the J end lost 0 bases, and 14 bases lay between the germline ends. CDR1 and CDR2 (germline): SGHRS, YFSETQ. The CDR3 contains 16 residues. DNA of the CDR3: TGCGCCAGCAGCCCGGACGGCCGACTAGCCAAAAACATTCAGTACTTC. It specifies CASSPDGRLAKNIQYF.

V gene TRBV7-2 combines with J gene TRBJ1-1, with TRBD1 identical over 7 bases. Germline-derived CDR1 and CDR2 are SGHTA and FQGNSA. V lost 5 bases to trimming and J lost 2 bases; unmatched junction nucleotides: 8. The CDR3 runs 15 residues. CDR3 amino acids: CASSGGDRLNTEAFF. The DNA of the CDR3 is TGTGCCAGCAGCGGGGGGGACAGATTAAACACTGAAGCTTTCTTT.

This clonotype has only a few counts. The chain uses TRBV7-3 and TRBJ2-7, with 10 nucleotides matching TRBD2. With 5 bases clipped from V and 1 base from J, the junction kept 14 bases outside the gene matches. CDR1 and CDR2 (germline): SGHTA, FQGTGA. CDR3 length: 18 residues. The CDR3 DNA reads as TGTGCCAGCAGCCCTAGTTGGGCTAGCGGGAGACGTTCCTACGAGCAGTACTTC. This translates into CASSPSWASGRRSYEQYF.

This clonotype was seen only a few times. This sequence joins TRBV13 and TRBJ2-5; D unclear. This CDR3 comprises 13 residues. Germline V CDR1 and CDR2: PRHDT, FYEKMQ (reference sequence). V gave up 3 bases and J gave up 4 bases, with 9 bases separating them. For the CDR3, the DNA is TGTGCCAGCAGCTTCCCCACACGAGAGACCCAGTACTTC. Translation gives CASSFPTRETQYF.

At least ten counts were recorded for this clonotype. This sequence joins TRBV28 and TRBJ1-1; 7 positions agree with TRBD1. The CDR3 contains 15 residues. Germline trimming cut 3 bases from V and 3 bases from J; bases unmatched to any gene: 7. Looked up from germline, CDR1 is MDHEN and CDR2 is SYDVKM. The CDR3 bases are TGTGCCAGCAGTTTGAGGGGGCCCAGTGACACTGAAGCTTTCTTT. Its protein product is CASSLRGPSDTEAFF.

The rearrangement uses TRBV27 and TRBJ2-1; TRBD2 agrees at 9 bases. With V trimmed by 6 bases and J by 10 bases, 16 bases remained unmatched. This CDR3 comprises 16 residues. Germline lookup yields CDR1 MNHEY and CDR2 SMNVEV (reference sequence). The CDR3 DNA reads TGTGCCAGCAGCCGTCCGGGAGCGGGGGGAACGTTGGAGCAGTTCTTC. Amino acid sequence: CASSRPGAGGTLEQFF.

This clonotype was detected ten times or more. The chain uses TRBV24-1 and TRBJ2-5; 8 bases match TRBD1. The germline CDR1 and CDR2 sequences are KGHDR and SFDVKD. V lost 3 bases, J lost 8 bases, and 4 bases stayed unmatched. The CDR3 has 13 amino acids. The CDR3 sequence is CATSDPGQATQYF. In nucleotides, the CDR3 is TGTGCCACCAGTGATCCGGGACAGGCAACCCAGTACTTC.

In the case of this clonotype: A much larger clone sits a single nucleotide away, making a read error possible. The conserved phenylalanine or tryptophan normally closing the CDR3 is absent here, so this likely arose from a read error. The V call is TRBV7-3, the J call TRBJ2-2; unclear D gene. This CDR3 contains 15 residues. V was trimmed by 0 bases and J by 5 bases, leaving 10 bases between them. CDR1 and CDR2 from the germline V gene are SGHTA and FQGTGA. The CDR3 loop is CASSLTSLGTGELFS. For the CDR3, the DNA is TGTGCCAGCAGCTTAACGTCCCTCGGGACCGGGGAGCTGTTTTCT.

The chain is built from TRBV7-2 and TRBJ2-1; D ambiguous. Germline CDR1 and CDR2: SGHTA and FQGNSA. V lost 1 base and J 0 bases, leaving 10 bases between the germline ends. This CDR3 comprises 16 residues. The CDR3 DNA reads TGTGCCAGCAGCTTAGTCGGGTTGAGCTCCTACAATGAGCAGTTCTTC. This translates into CASSLVGLSSYNEQFF.

This chain uses TRBV2 with TRBJ2-2; no definite D call. This CDR3 has 13 residues. The germline gives CDR1 SNHLY, CDR2 FYNNEI. Trimming took 7 bases from V and 6 from J, leaving 12 bases between them. DNA of the CDR3: TGTGCCAGCACTAACAGTGTGTCCGGGGAGCTGTTTTTT. Protein sequence: CASTNSVSGELFF.

This clonotype occurred a few times. V is TRBV29-1 and J is TRBJ1-1, with 7 bases lining up with TRBD1. The CDR3 sequence is 13 residues long. Losses at the gene ends were 7 bases for V and 1 base for J; bases not matched to a gene: 6. The germline V gene encodes CDR1 SQVTM and CDR2 ANQGSEA. The CDR3 spells CSGSGQKNTEAFF. The CDR3 region has the DNA TGCAGCGGGTCGGGACAGAAGAACACTGAAGCTTTCTTT.

This clonotype was seen at least ten times. V gene TRBV28 combines with J gene TRBJ1-1; D is perhaps TRBD1 (5 bases). CDR1 is MDHEN, CDR2 SYDVKM, per germline. This CDR3 comprises 15 residues. V lost 6 bases and J 3 bases, leaving 17 bases between the germline ends. CDR3 DNA sequence: TGTGCCAGCAGAGGATTTCAGGGTGAGGACACTGAAGCTTTCTTT. Its protein is CASRGFQGEDTEAFF.

As to this clonotype: This sequence may be a read error, since a much larger clone differs from it by one base. The chain uses TRBV28 and TRBJ2-2, with D perhaps assigned TRBD1 or TRBD2 (5 bases each). Germline V gene data show CDR1 as MDHEN and CDR2 as SYDVKM. The CDR3 consists of 17 residues. DNA of the CDR3: TGTGCCAGCAGTTCACGATTTAAGGGGACCCACACCGGGGAGCTGGTTTTT. Translation: CASSSRFKGTHTGELVF. Together with reference TRBV28 and TRBJ2-2, the CDR3 gives the full variable domain: DVKVTQSSRYLVKRTGEKVFLECVQDMDHENMFWYRQDPGLGLRLIYFSYDVKMKEKGDIPEGYSVSREKKERFSLILESASTNQTSMYLCASSSRFKGTHTGELVFGEGSRLTVL.

Ten or more counts support this clonotype. The V gene is TRBV28, the J gene TRBJ2-7; 7 bases map to TRBD1. CDR1 and CDR2 (germline): MDHEN, SYDVKM. J was trimmed by 3 bases and V by 3 bases; bases with no gene match: 5. The CDR3 has 14 amino acids. The CDR3 coding sequence is TGTGCCAGCAGTTTGTCAGGGGGTTTCTACGAGCAGTACTTC. This sequence encodes CASSLSGGFYEQYF.

The chain combines TRBV24-1 with TRBJ2-2, with 9 bases aligning to TRBD2. J was trimmed by 6 bases and V by 3 bases; bases with no gene match: 16. The CDR3 runs 19 residues. Looked up from germline, CDR1 is KGHDR and CDR2 is SFDVKD. This CDR3 reads CATSDRGTSKDWRAGELFF. CDR3 bases: TGTGCCACCAGTGATCGGGGGACTAGCAAAGATTGGAGGGCCGGGGAGCTGTTTTTT.